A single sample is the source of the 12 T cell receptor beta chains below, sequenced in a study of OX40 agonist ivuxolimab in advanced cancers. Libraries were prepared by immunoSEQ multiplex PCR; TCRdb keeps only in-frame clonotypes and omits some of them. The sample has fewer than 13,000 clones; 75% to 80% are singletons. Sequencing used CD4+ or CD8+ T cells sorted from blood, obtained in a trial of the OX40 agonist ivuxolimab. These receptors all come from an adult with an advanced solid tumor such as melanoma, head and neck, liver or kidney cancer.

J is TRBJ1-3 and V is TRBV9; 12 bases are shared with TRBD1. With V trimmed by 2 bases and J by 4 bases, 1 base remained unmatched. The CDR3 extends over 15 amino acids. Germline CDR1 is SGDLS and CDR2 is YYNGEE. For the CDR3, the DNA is TGTGCCAGCAGCGTCGGGACAGGGGGCGGAAACACCATATATTTT. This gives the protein CASSVGTGGGNTIYF.

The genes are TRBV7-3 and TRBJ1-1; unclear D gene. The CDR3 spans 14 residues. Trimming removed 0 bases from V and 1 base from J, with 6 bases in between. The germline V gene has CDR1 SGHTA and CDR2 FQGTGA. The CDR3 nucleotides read TGTGCCAGCAGCTTAACGTACAAGAACACTGAAGCTTTCTTT. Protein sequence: CASSLTYKNTEAFF.

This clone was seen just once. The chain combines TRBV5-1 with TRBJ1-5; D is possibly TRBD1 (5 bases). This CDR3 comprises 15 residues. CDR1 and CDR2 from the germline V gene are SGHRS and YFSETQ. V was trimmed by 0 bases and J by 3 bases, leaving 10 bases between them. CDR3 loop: CASSLEGAPNQPQHF. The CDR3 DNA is TGCGCCAGCAGCTTGGAAGGGGCTCCCAATCAGCCCCAGCATTTT.

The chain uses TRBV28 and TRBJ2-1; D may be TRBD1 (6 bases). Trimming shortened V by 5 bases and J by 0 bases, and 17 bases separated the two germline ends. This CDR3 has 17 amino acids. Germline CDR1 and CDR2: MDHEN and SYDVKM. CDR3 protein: CASSPADSPDSYNEQFF. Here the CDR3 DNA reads TGTGCCAGCAGTCCGGCGGACAGCCCAGACTCCTACAATGAGCAGTTCTTC.

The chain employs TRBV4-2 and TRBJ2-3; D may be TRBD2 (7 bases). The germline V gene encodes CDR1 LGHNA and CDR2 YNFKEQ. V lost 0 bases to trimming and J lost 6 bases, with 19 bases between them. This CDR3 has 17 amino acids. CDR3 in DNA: TGTGCCAGCAGCCAAGATTGGGGGGCTGCGGGAGAGGATACGCAGTATTTT. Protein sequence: CASSQDWGAAGEDTQYF.

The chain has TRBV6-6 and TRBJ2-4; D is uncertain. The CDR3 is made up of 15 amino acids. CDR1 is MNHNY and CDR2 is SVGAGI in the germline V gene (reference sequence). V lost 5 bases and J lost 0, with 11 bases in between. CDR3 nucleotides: TGTGCCAGCAGTCCAGTACCTTTAGCCAAAAACATTCAGTACTTC. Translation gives CASSPVPLAKNIQYF.

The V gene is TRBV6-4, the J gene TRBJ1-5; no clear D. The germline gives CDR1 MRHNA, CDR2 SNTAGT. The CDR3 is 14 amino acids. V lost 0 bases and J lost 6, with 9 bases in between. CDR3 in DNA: TGTGCCAGCAGTGACTCTGTGGGCAGTCAGCCCCAGCATTTT. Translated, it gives CASSDSVGSQPQHF.

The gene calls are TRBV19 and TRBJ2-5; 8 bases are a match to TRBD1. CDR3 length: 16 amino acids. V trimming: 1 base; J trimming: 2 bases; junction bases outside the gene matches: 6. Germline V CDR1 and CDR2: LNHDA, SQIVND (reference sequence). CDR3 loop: CASSIGQGPQQETQYF. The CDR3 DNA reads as TGTGCCAGTAGTATAGGACAGGGGCCGCAACAAGAGACCCAGTACTTC.

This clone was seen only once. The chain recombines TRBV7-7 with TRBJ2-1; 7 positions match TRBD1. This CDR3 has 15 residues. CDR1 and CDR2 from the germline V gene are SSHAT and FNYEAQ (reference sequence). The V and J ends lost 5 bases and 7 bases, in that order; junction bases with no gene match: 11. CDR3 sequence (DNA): TGTGCCAGCAGCCCGGGACAGAGGGGAGCGAATGAGCAGTTCTTC. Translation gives CASSPGQRGANEQFF. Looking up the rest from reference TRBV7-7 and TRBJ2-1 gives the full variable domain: GAGVSQSPRYKVTKRGQDVTLRCDPISSHATLYWYQQALGQGPEFLTYFNYEAQPDKSGLPSDRFSAERPEGSISTLTIQRTEQRDSAMYRCASSPGQRGANEQFFGPGTRLTVL.

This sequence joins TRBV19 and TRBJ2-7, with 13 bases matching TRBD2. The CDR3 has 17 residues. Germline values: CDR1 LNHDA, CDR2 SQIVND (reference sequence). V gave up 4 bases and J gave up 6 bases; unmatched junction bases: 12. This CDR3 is CASSRTSGRPMAREQYF. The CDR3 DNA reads TGTGCCAGTAGTAGGACTAGCGGGAGACCAATGGCTCGCGAGCAGTACTTC.

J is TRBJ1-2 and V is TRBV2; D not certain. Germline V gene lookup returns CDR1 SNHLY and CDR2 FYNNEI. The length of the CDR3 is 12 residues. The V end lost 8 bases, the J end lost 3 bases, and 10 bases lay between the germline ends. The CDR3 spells CASGNSHYGYTF. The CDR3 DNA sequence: TGTGCCAGCGGGAATTCACACTATGGCTACACCTTC.

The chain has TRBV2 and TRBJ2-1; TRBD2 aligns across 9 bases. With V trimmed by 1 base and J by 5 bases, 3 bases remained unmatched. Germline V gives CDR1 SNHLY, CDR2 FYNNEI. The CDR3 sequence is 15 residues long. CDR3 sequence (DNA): TGTGCCAGCAGTGAAGTAGCGGGAGTCCACAATGAGCAGTTCTTC. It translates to CASSEVAGVHNEQFF. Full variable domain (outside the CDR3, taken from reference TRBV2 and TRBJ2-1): EPEVTQTPSHQVTQMGQEVILRCVPISNHLYFYWYRQILGQKVEFLVSFYNNEISEKSEIFDDQFSVERPDGSNFTLKIRSTKLEDSAMYFCASSEVAGVHNEQFFGPGTRLTVL.